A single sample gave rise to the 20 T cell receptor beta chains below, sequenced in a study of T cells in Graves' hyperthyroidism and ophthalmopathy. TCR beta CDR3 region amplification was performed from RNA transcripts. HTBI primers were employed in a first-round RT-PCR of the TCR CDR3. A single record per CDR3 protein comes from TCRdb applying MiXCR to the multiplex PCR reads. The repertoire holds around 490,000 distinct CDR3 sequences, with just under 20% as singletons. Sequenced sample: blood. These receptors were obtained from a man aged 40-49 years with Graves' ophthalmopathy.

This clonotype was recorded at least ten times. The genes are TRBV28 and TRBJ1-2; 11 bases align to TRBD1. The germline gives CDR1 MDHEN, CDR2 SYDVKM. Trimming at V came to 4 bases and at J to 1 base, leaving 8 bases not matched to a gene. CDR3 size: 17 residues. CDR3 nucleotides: TGTGCCAGCAGTTCGCCGGGACAGGGGGGATATAACTATGGCTACACCTTC. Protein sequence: CASSSPGQGGYNYGYTF.

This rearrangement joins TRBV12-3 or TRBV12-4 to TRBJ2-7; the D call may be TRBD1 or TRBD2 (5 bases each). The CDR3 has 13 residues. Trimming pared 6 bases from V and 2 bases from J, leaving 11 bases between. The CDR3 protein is CASSGTATYEQYF. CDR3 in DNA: TGTGCCAGCAGCGGGACCGCTACCTACGAGCAGTACTTC.

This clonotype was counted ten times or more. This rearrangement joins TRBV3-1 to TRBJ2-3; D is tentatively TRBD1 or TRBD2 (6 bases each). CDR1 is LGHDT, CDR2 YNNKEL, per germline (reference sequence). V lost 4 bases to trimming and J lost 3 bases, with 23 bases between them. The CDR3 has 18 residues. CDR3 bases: TGTGCCAGCAGCCGCATAGAAGGGGGGATGAGGGAAACAGATACGCAGTATTTT. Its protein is CASSRIEGGMRETDTQYF.

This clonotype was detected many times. The DNA for the CDR3 is TGTGCCAGCAGTGTTCAGTTCAACTACGAGCAGTACTTC. As protein: CASSVQFNYEQYF. The V gene is TRBV6-1, the J gene TRBJ2-7, with D hard to call. Germline CDR1 is MNHNS and CDR2 is SASEGT. V shed 4 bases and J shed 3 bases, with 10 bases lying between them. This CDR3 spans 13 amino acids.

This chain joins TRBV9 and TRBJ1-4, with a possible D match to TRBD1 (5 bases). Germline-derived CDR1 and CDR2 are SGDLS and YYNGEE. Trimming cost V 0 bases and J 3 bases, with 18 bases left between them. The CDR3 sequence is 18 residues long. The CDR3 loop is CASSVGSQGPAANEKLFF. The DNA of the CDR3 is TGTGCCAGCAGCGTAGGGAGCCAGGGACCAGCGGCTAATGAAAAACTGTTTTTT. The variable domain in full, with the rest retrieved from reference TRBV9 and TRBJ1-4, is DSGVTQTPKHLITATGQRVTLRCSPRSGDLSVYWYQQSLDQGLQFLIQYYNGEERAKGNILERFSAQQFPDLHSELNLSSLELGDSALYFCASSVGSQGPAANEKLFFGSGTQLSVL.

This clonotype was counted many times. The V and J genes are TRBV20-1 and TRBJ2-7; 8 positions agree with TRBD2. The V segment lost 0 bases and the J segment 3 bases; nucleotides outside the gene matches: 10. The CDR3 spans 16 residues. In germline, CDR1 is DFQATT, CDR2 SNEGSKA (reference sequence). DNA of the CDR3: TGCAGTGCTAGAGATGTCAGCGGGAGAGGCGTCTACGAGCAGTACTTC. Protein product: CSARDVSGRGVYEQYF.

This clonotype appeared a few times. CDR3 residues: CASSEVQGTQYF. DNA of the CDR3: TGTGCCAGCAGTGAAGTGCAGGGGACCCAGTACTTC. The chain joins TRBV6-1 to TRBJ2-5; D possibly corresponds to TRBD1 (5 bases). Between the trimmed V and J ends, which lost 1 base and 7 bases, there was a span of 7 bases. The germline V gene has CDR1 MNHNS and CDR2 SASEGT. This CDR3 is built from 12 residues.

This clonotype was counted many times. The CDR3 sequence: CASSSSSGILADTQYF. The CDR3 coding sequence is TGTGCCAGCAGCTCGTCTAGCGGGATTTTGGCAGATACGCAGTATTTT. The genes are TRBV7-3 and TRBJ2-3, with TRBD2 matching 9 bases. V shed 4 bases, J shed 4 bases, and the junction held 9 bases outside the gene matches. Germline CDR1 and CDR2: SGHTA and FQGTGA. This CDR3 is 16 amino acids long.

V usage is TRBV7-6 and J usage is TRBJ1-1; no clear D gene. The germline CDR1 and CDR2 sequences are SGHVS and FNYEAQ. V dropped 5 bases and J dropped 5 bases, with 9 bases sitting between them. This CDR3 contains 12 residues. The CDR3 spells CASSPITTEAFF. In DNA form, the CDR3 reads TGTGCCAGCAGCCCAATAACGACTGAAGCTTTCTTT. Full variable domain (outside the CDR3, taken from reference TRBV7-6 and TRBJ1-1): GAGVSQSPRYKVTKRGQDVALRCDPISGHVSLYWYRQALGQGPEFLTYFNYEAQQDKSGLPNDRFSAERPEGSISTLTIQRTEQRDSAMYRCASSPITTEAFFGQGTRLTVV.

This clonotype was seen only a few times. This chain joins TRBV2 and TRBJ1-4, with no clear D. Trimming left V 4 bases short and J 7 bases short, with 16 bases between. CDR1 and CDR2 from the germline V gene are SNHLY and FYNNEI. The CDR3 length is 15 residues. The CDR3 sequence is CASSVNPVLGEKLFF. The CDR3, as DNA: TGTGCCAGCAGTGTGAACCCAGTGCTCGGTGAAAAACTGTTTTTT.

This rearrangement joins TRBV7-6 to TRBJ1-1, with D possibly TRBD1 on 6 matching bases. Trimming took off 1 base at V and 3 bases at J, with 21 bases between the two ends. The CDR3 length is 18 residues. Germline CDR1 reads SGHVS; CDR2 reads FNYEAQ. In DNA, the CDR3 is TGTGCCAGCAGCTTAGGGGTCATGGGGGGGCGGGGCGACACTGAAGCTTTCTTT. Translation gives CASSLGVMGGRGDTEAFF.

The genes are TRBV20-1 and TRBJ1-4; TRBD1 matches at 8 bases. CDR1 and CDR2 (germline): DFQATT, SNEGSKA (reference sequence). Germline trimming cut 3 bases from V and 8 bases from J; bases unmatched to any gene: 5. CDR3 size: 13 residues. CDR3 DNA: TGCAGTGCTAGGTCGGACAGGGCGGAAAAACTGTTTTTT. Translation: CSARSDRAEKLFF.

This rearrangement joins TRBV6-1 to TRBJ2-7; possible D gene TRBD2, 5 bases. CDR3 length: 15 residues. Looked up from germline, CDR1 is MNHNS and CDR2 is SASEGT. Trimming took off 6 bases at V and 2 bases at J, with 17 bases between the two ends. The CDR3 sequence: CASSRGLGETYEQYF. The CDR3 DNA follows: TGTGCCAGCAGCCGCGGGCTCGGAGAGACCTACGAGCAGTACTTC.

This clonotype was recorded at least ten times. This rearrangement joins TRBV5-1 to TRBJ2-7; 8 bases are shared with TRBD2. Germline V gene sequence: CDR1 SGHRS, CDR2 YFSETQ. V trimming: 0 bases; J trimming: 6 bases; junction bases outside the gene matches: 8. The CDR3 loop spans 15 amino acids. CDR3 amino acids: CASSLVGREGLEQYF. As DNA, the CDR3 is TGCGCCAGCAGCTTGGTTGGTCGGGAGGGCCTCGAGCAGTACTTC.

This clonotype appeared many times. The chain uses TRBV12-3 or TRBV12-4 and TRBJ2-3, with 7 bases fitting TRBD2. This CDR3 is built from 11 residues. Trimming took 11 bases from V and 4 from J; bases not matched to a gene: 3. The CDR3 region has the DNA TGTGCCTCAGGGAGGGCAGATACGCAGTATTTT. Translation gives CASGRADTQYF.

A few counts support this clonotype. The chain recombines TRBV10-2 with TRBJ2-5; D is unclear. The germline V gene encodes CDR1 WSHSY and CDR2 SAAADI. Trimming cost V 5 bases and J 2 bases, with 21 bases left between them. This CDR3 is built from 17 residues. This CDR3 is CASSKFLPALPQETQYF. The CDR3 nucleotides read TGCGCCAGCAGTAAATTCCTCCCGGCGCTCCCTCAAGAGACCCAGTACTTC.

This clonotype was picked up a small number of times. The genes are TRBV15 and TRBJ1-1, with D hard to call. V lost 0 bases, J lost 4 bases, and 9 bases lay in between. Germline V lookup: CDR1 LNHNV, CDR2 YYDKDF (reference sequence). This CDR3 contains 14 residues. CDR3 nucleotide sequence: TGTGCCACCAGCAGAGATAGGGCTAGCACTGAAGCTTTCTTT. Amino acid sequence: CATSRDRASTEAFF.

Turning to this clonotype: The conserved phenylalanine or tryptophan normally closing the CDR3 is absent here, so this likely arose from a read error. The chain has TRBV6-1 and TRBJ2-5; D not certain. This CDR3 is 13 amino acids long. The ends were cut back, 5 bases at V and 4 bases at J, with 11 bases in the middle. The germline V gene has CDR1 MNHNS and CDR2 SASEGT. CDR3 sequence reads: CASSHLGGETQYL. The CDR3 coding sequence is TGTGCCAGCAGTCACCTTGGTGGAGAGACCCAGTACCTC.

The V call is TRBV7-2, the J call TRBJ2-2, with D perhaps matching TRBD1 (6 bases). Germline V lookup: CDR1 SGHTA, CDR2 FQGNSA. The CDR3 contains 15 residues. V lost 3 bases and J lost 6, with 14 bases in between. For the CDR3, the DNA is TGTGCCAGCAGCTTTTACAGGGTGGAAGCCGGGGAGCTGTTTTTT. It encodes CASSFYRVEAGELFF.

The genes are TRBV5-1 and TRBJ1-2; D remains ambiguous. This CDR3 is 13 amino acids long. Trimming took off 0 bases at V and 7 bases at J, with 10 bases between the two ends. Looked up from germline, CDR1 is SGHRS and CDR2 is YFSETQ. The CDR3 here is CASSLEGSGGYTF. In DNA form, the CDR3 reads TGCGCCAGCAGCTTGGAGGGTAGCGGTGGCTACACCTTC.